The 21 T cell receptor beta chains presented below share a single source sample, sequenced in a study of T cell responses to AZD1222 COVID-19 vaccine. Sequencing was performed with immunoSEQ multiplex PCR; in TCRdb, only in-frame clones are kept and a portion is missing. The sample shows about 110,000 clones, roughly 92% of them seen only once. The sample consisted of peripheral blood, taken 28 days after the second AZD1222 dose. The receptors were gathered from an adult who received the AZD1222 COVID-19 vaccine.

V usage is TRBV6-2 or TRBV6-3 and J usage is TRBJ1-5, with 12 bases lining up with TRBD1. This CDR3 is 15 amino acids long. CDR1 is MNHEY, CDR2 SVGEGT, per germline. Trimming removed 5 bases from V and 3 bases from J; junction bases left unmatched: 2. CDR3: CASSPGQGANQPQHF. The CDR3 bases are TGTGCCAGCAGTCCGGGACAGGGGGCCAATCAGCCCCAGCATTTT.

The rearrangement uses TRBV5-8 and TRBJ1-5; D unresolved. CDR3 length: 14 amino acids. V was clipped by 2 bases and J by 5 bases, with 11 bases between them. Germline V gene lookup returns CDR1 SGHTS and CDR2 YDEGEE. The CDR3 loop is CASSLVPRDQPQHF. Here the CDR3 DNA reads TGTGCCAGCAGCTTAGTTCCGCGGGATCAGCCCCAGCATTTT.

The gene calls are TRBV27 and TRBJ1-6; the D is unclear. This CDR3 has 16 amino acids. Germline V gene data show CDR1 as MNHEY and CDR2 as SMNVEV (reference sequence). The ends were cut back, 7 bases at V and 0 bases at J, with 13 bases in the middle. CDR3 region: CASTRRVSSYNSPLHF. CDR3 sequence (DNA): TGTGCCAGCACTCGACGGGTGTCCTCCTATAATTCACCCCTCCACTTT.

V is TRBV10-3 and J is TRBJ2-1, with TRBD2 identical over 12 bases. The V gene's germline CDR1 is ENHRY and CDR2 SYGVKD. The CDR3 totals 16 residues. V shed 4 bases and J 5 bases; nucleotides not matched to a gene: 6. CDR3 in DNA: TGTGCCATCAGTGCCCCTAGCGGGGGGGCTAACAATGAGCAGTTCTTC. It codes for CAISAPSGGANNEQFF.

The chain joins TRBV5-1 to TRBJ1-3; no firm D call. Germline CDR1 SGHRS, CDR2 YFSETQ. The ends were cut back, 1 base at V and 4 bases at J, with 15 bases in the middle. This CDR3 has 16 residues. The CDR3 sequence: CASSLSGPSSGNTIYF. CDR3 DNA sequence: TGCGCCAGCAGCTTGTCCGGGCCCTCGTCGGGAAACACCATATATTTT.

This clone was detected only once. The chain uses TRBV18 and TRBJ1-5, with unresolved D. The CDR3 consists of 15 residues. The V and J ends lost 3 bases and 5 bases respectively, with 14 bases between them. CDR1 KGHSH and CDR2 LQKENI come from the germline V gene. In DNA form, the CDR3 reads TGTGCCAGCTCACCTGTCGCGGGGTTGGATCAGCCCCAGCATTTT. Protein sequence: CASSPVAGLDQPQHF.

This chain uses TRBV7-2 with TRBJ2-7; TRBD2 aligns across 12 bases. The V gene end was trimmed by 5 bases and the J gene end by 2 bases; junction bases not matched to a gene: 4. Germline CDR1 SGHTA, CDR2 FQGNSA. This CDR3 has 15 residues. The CDR3 nucleotides read TGTGCCAGCAGCCTAAGACTAGCGGGGGCCTACGAGCAGTACTTC. As protein: CASSLRLAGAYEQYF.

This rearrangement joins TRBV4-1 to TRBJ2-2; possibly TRBD1 for D (5 bases). The CDR3 has 17 amino acids. V lost 1 base, J lost 6 bases, and 18 bases lay in between. Germline loops: CDR1 MGHRA, CDR2 YSYEKL. The CDR3 coding sequence is TGCGCCAGCAGCCAAGCGGAGTTTGGGGAAGGGGCCGGGGAGCTGTTTTTT. The encoded protein is CASSQAEFGEGAGELFF.

J is TRBJ2-7 and V is TRBV4-1, with a tentative D call TRBD1 (5 bases). Trimming pared 1 base from V and 1 base from J, leaving 8 bases between. Germline CDR1 MGHRA, CDR2 YSYEKL. This CDR3 is built from 14 residues. The chain's CDR3 is CASSQVQVSYEQYF. CDR3 bases: TGCGCCAGCAGCCAAGTACAGGTATCCTACGAGCAGTACTTC.

The rearrangement uses TRBV5-1 and TRBJ2-2; TRBD2 matches 7 bases. The germline gives CDR1 SGHRS, CDR2 YFSETQ. The CDR3 loop spans 14 amino acids. V lost 2 bases to trimming and J lost 5 bases; unmatched junction nucleotides: 3. The chain's CDR3 is CASSFRGETGELFF. CDR3 DNA sequence: TGCGCCAGCAGCTTCCGGGGGGAGACCGGGGAGCTGTTTTTT.

The chain is built from TRBV4-3 and TRBJ2-7; no clear D gene. Germline V lookup: CDR1 LGHNA, CDR2 YSLEER. The CDR3 covers 13 residues. Trimming took off 1 base at V and 6 bases at J, with 10 bases between the two ends. Here the CDR3 DNA reads TGCGCCAGCAGCCAAGTGCTGGGCGGCGAGCAGTACTTC. Amino acids: CASSQVLGGEQYF.

The J gene is TRBJ2-2, the V gene TRBV5-1; 10 bases align to TRBD2. The J segment lost 6 bases and the V segment lost 1 base, leaving 3 bases of the junction unmatched. Germline V gives CDR1 SGHRS, CDR2 YFSETQ. CDR3 length: 15 amino acids. The chain's CDR3 is CASSLTSGVSGELFF. In nucleotides, the CDR3 is TGCGCCAGCAGCTTGACTAGCGGGGTGTCCGGGGAGCTGTTTTTT.

The V and J genes are TRBV5-1 and TRBJ1-4; D gene unclear. V lost 5 bases and J 7 bases, leaving 15 bases between the germline ends. From germline, CDR1 is SGHRS and CDR2 YFSETQ. This CDR3 has 14 residues. CDR3 sequence: CASSLVGGSEKLFF. CDR3 coding DNA: TGCGCCAGCAGTCTGGTAGGCGGATCTGAAAAACTGTTTTTT.

The chain joins TRBV9 to TRBJ2-2; 8 bases align to TRBD2. There are 15 residues in the CDR3. From germline, CDR1 is SGDLS and CDR2 YYNGEE. V was pared by 4 bases and J by 8 bases, with 10 bases of the junction left unmatched. The CDR3 protein is CASSPGGASRGELFF. CDR3 sequence (DNA): TGTGCCAGCAGCCCCGGGGGGGCCTCCCGGGGGGAGCTGTTTTTT.

The rearrangement uses TRBV7-2 and TRBJ1-2; D uncertain. This CDR3 region has 14 residues. Germline CDR1 and CDR2: SGHTA and FQGNSA. The V gene lost 2 bases and the J gene lost 3 bases, with 10 bases spanning the gap. CDR3 DNA: TGTGCCAGCAGCTTATCTCCGGGTGACTATGGCTACACCTTC. Its protein product is CASSLSPGDYGYTF. The whole variable domain, remainder taken from reference TRBV7-2 and TRBJ1-2, is GAGVSQSPSNKVTEKGKDVELRCDPISGHTALYWYRQSLGQGLEFLIYFQGNSAPDKSGLPSDRFSAERTGGSVSTLTIQRTQQEDSAVYLCASSLSPGDYGYTFGSGTRLTVV.

This sequence joins TRBV6-2 or TRBV6-3 and TRBJ2-7, with TRBD1 matching over 8 bases. The junction had 8 bases not matched to a gene; V was cut back by 6 bases and J by 1 base. CDR1 MNHEY and CDR2 SVGEGT come from the germline V gene. The CDR3 contains 15 residues. In DNA form, the CDR3 reads TGTGCCAGCAGCGCCCCAGGGGGCCTATCCTACGAGCAGTACTTC. Translation gives CASSAPGGLSYEQYF.

The chain recombines TRBV9 with TRBJ2-7, with D hard to call. Trimming removed 0 bases from V and 2 bases from J, with 12 bases in between. The CDR3 consists of 15 residues. Per the germline V gene, CDR1 is SGDLS and CDR2 is YYNGEE. CDR3 in DNA: TGTGCCAGCAGCGTAGGCGGCCGAAGCCCCTACGAGCAGTACTTC. It translates to CASSVGGRSPYEQYF.

V gene TRBV7-2 combines with J gene TRBJ2-2; D is perhaps TRBD2 (6 bases). Germline assignment: CDR1 SGHTA and CDR2 FQGNSA. This CDR3 contains 13 residues. Trimming shortened V by 2 bases and J by 7 bases, and 8 bases separated the two germline ends. CDR3 sequence: CASSLRGFGELFF. The CDR3 nucleotides are TGTGCCAGCAGCTTACGGGGGTTCGGGGAGCTGTTTTTT.

This chain joins TRBV4-3 and TRBJ2-3; D is possibly TRBD2 (7 bases). In germline, CDR1 is LGHNA, CDR2 YSLEER. The ends were cut back, 4 bases at V and 4 bases at J, with 12 bases in the middle. The CDR3 has 14 amino acids. The chain's CDR3 is CASSLRGRADTQYF. CDR3 nucleotide sequence: TGCGCCAGCAGCCTGCGGGGGCGTGCAGATACGCAGTATTTT.

The chain carries TRBV12-2 and TRBJ2-7; the DNA was not compared with TRBD1, the D call given in the table. TRBV12-2 is listed as a pseudogene. The CDR3 covers 19 residues. CDR3 in amino acids: CASRLGVFCGHQIPYEQYF. The CDR3 DNA is TGTGCAAGTCGCTTAGGGGTTTTTTGTGGACACCAGATCCCGTACGAGCAGTACTTC.

This chain links TRBV18 with TRBJ1-1; maybe TRBD1 (5 bases). Germline CDR1 and CDR2: KGHSH and LQKENI. V lost 4 bases and J lost 1, with 10 bases in between. The CDR3 runs 14 residues. CDR3 DNA sequence: TGTGCCAGCTCACAAGAAACAGGGAACACTGAAGCTTTCTTT. It translates to CASSQETGNTEAFF.